A selection of T cell receptor beta chains follows, all from one sample in a study of vaccination effects on CD4 cells after COVID-19. Their cognate antigens are unknown. Method: immunoSEQ multiplex PCR; TCRdb's copy keeps in-frame clones and lacks some. The sample contains roughly 43,000 clones, 65% to 80% of which appear only once. The material was CD4+ T cells from PBMCs cultured with HCoV-OC43 spike peptides, obtained after COVID-19 vaccination. These receptors were taken from a human donor who received a COVID-19 vaccine. Each CDR3 is given with its conserved first and last residue. A D gene is named only where the DNA matches it firmly. Clone sizes are given selectively: once, few, many, or a class where the clone is expanded.

cdr3_nt	cdr3_aa	d_call	clone_size	v_call	j_call
TGTGCCAGTAGTTCGTGGCCCCGGCAGGACGAGCAGTACTTC	CASSSWPRQDEQYF	.	.	TRBV19	TRBJ2-7
TGTGCCAGCAGCGTATTTATCGGGGAGCTGTTTTTT	CASSVFIGELFF	.	few	TRBV9	TRBJ2-2
TGTGCCAGCTCACCAAAGGAGTTCCAGGGCCCCTTTCACACCACTTACTATGGCTACACCTTC	CASSPKEFQGPFHTTYYGYTF	.	.	TRBV18	TRBJ1-2
TGTGCCAGTAGTATGCAGGGGGCCAGTGGCTACACCTTC	CASSMQGASGYTF	TRBD1	.	TRBV19	TRBJ1-2
TGTGCCAGCAGCCAAAGGGAGGCAGATACGCAGTATTTT	CASSQREADTQYF	.	.	TRBV11-2	TRBJ2-3
TGCGCCAGCAGCACACGGACAGGGGATGAAAAACTGTTTTTT	CASSTRTGDEKLFF	TRBD1	.	TRBV5-1	TRBJ1-4
TGTGCCAGCAGCCTCAGGGGGCATAGCAATCAGCCCCAGCATTTT	CASSLRGHSNQPQHF	TRBD1	few	TRBV7-9	TRBJ1-5
TGTGCCAGCAGTGAATCGGGACAGCAGTACTTC	CASSESGQQYF	.	.	TRBV25-1	TRBJ2-7
TGTGCCAGCAGCTTAGATCTGGCGGGAGCCAGCACAGATACGCAGTATTTT	CASSLDLAGASTDTQYF	TRBD2	.	TRBV11-2	TRBJ2-3
TGTGCCAGCAGTTACGTACAGGATGGGTGGTGTCAGTACTTC	CASSYVQDGWCQYF	.	.	TRBV6-5	TRBJ2-7
TGTGCCAGCAGCTGGGACAGGGTGGGGGAGCAGTACTTC	CASSWDRVGEQYF	TRBD1	.	TRBV11-2	TRBJ2-7
TGTGCCAGCAGCCGCGGGCCTAGCGTCTCCTACGAGCAGTACTTC	CASSRGPSVSYEQYF	.	.	TRBV5-4	TRBJ2-7
TGTGCCAGTAGTCTGGGCAGTTATAATGAAAAACTGTTTTTT	CASSLGSYNEKLFF	.	.	TRBV19	TRBJ1-4
TGCGCCAGCAGCCAGGGGGGACAGGTGTATGGCTACACCTTC	CASSQGGQVYGYTF	TRBD1	.	TRBV4-1	TRBJ1-2
TGTGCCAGCAGCTTAGGGGGGACAGTTTTCACTGAAGCTTTCTTT	CASSLGGTVFTEAFF	TRBD1	.	TRBV7-9	TRBJ1-1
TGTGCCAGCAGTGAACGGTACGACACTGAAGCTTTCTTT	CASSERYDTEAFF	.	.	TRBV6-1	TRBJ1-1
TGTGCCAGCAGAGTGGGTATGAATGAGCAGTTCTTC	CASRVGMNEQFF	.	.	TRBV7-2	TRBJ2-1
TGCACCAGCGACCTAGCGGGAGGAGCCGGGGAGCTGTTTTTT	CTSDLAGGAGELFF	.	.	TRBV1	TRBJ2-2
TGTGCCAGCAGCTCCACAAACCTAGGGGACGAGCAGTACTTC	CASSSTNLGDEQYF	.	.	TRBV7-8	TRBJ2-7
TGTGCCATCAGTGAAGGCCAGGGGGGCACAGATACGCAGTATTTT	CAISEGQGGTDTQYF	TRBD1	.	TRBV10-3	TRBJ2-3
TGCGCCAGCAGCCAGAGTTCCGGTTTCTATGGCTACACCTTC	CASSQSSGFYGYTF	.	.	TRBV4-1	TRBJ1-2
TGTGCCAGCAGTGAGGGACAGGCGATTTACTACGAGCAGTACTTC	CASSEGQAIYYEQYF	TRBD1	once	TRBV2	TRBJ2-7
TGTGCCAGCAGCGAAACCGGGACTAGCGAGAGGGGGGAGCTGTTTTTT	CASSETGTSERGELFF	TRBD2	.	TRBV9	TRBJ2-2
TGTGCCAGTAGTAGGATGCGGCCGGGTGCAAGAGAGACCCAGTACTTC	CASSRMRPGARETQYF	.	once	TRBV19	TRBJ2-5
TGTGCCAGCAGACCAGACAGCAGCCCCTACGAGCAGTACTTC	CASRPDSSPYEQYF	.	.	TRBV5-4	TRBJ2-7
TGTGCCAGCAGCGTAGCTCCAGGACTAGCGGGAGACAATGAGCAGTTCTTC	CASSVAPGLAGDNEQFF	TRBD2	.	TRBV9	TRBJ2-1
TGTGCCAGTACCGCCGCAGGACAGGTCTACGAGCAGTACTTC	CASTAAGQVYEQYF	TRBD1	.	TRBV6-5	TRBJ2-7